The present T cell receptor (beta chain) was sequenced within a study of CD8 T cells in Susac syndrome. Study-wide background: There were Susac syndrome patients who were therapy-naive at blood draw, others on corticosteroids, and others on intravenous immunoglobulin alone.

Reverse transcription of about 0.45 to 1 ug RNA used random hexamers. TCRdb re-derived calls from the immunoSEQ multiplex PCR reads in MiXCR, one entry per CDR3 protein. The table shows roughly 86,000 distinct CDR3 sequences, with roughly 95% occurring only once. The V end was cut by 6 bases, the J end by 2 bases, with 14 bases between. This CDR3 has 15 residues. General observations from the study: An acknowledgment was made by the study that its TCR sequencing and HLA analysis involved relatively few individuals.

A word on this clonotype: Its antigen remains unknown.

Sequenced input: CD8+ T cells from PBMCs. This rearrangement joins TRBV12-3 or TRBV12-4 to TRBJ1-5; the D gene is possibly TRBD1 (6 bases). The sequence derives from a human donor with Susac syndrome. CDR3 DNA sequence: TGTGCCAGCAGACAAACAGGGTCCGGCAATCAGCCCCAGCATTTT. Translation gives CASRQTGSGNQPQHF.